Presented here are 31 T cell receptor beta chains from one specimen sequenced in a study of shared clonotypes between healthy human individuals. Clones were read by immunoSEQ multiplex PCR, and TCRdb kept only the in-frame ones, dropping some. The table lists about 2 million clones, approximately 94% of them singletons. CD45RO-negative, CCR7-selected cells formed the naive CD8 fraction, which excluded terminally differentiated effector memory CD45RA+ cells. Sequencing was performed on naive CD8+ T cells sorted from blood. Receptors were obtained from a man aged 18 to 30 in good health.

As for this clone: This may be a read error: a much more frequent sequence differs by one nucleotide. Other DNA sequences from this sample encode an identical CDR3 as well. This chain links TRBV7-9 with TRBJ1-1, with D tentatively TRBD1 (5 bases). The CDR3 has 14 amino acids. Germline CDR1 and CDR2: SEHNR and FQNEAQ (reference sequence). The ends were cut back, 1 base at V and 0 bases at J, with 6 bases in the middle. The CDR3 loop reads CASSLEGLNTEAFF. CDR3 nucleotide sequence: TGTGCCAGCAGCTTAGAGGGGTTGAACACTGAAGCTTTCTTT.

The gene calls are TRBV30 and TRBJ1-5; D is uncertain. The CDR3 is 13 amino acids. The V gene's germline CDR1 is GTSNPN and CDR2 SVGIG (reference sequence). Between the trimmed V and J ends, which lost 0 bases and 6 bases, there was a span of 9 bases. The CDR3 loop is CAWSVGGFQPQHF. The CDR3 DNA sequence: TGTGCCTGGAGTGTTGGCGGGTTTCAGCCCCAGCATTTT.

This clone is a singleton in its sample. J is TRBJ2-2 and V is TRBV7-9; maybe TRBD1 (5 bases). The CDR3 loop spans 15 amino acids. The V gene lost 8 bases and the J gene lost 4 bases, with 17 bases spanning the gap. Germline CDR1 SEHNR, CDR2 FQNEAQ (reference sequence). CDR3 residues: CASLLTLRVTGELFF. The CDR3 bases are TGTGCCAGCTTACTGACACTCAGGGTCACCGGGGAGCTGTTTTTT.

This chain connects TRBV7-9 to TRBJ2-3; a possible D gene is TRBD2 (5 bases). Germline-derived CDR1 and CDR2 are SEHNR and FQNEAQ (reference sequence). The CDR3 sequence is 13 residues long. Trimming removed 3 bases at V and 6 bases at J, with 10 bases between. The DNA for the CDR3 is TGTGCCAGCAGCTTCAATCGGGATGATACGCAGTATTTT. Translated, it gives CASSFNRDDTQYF.

This chain connects TRBV6-1 to TRBJ1-5; the D gene is possibly TRBD1 (6 bases). The CDR3 runs to 20 residues. Trimming left V 1 base short and J 6 bases short, with 28 bases between. CDR1 is MNHNS, CDR2 SASEGT, per germline. The CDR3 DNA is TGTGCCAGCAGTGAAGGTGCGGGGAGGTCGTCCTGGGGGCCGAGTCAGCCCCAGCATTTT. Residues: CASSEGAGRSSWGPSQPQHF.

The rearrangement links TRBV6-6 to TRBJ2-3, with a tentative D call TRBD2 (6 bases). V was shortened by 6 bases and J by 3 bases, with 19 bases between the two germline ends. The length of the CDR3 is 16 residues. The germline V gene encodes CDR1 MNHNY and CDR2 SVGAGI (reference sequence). The CDR3 DNA sequence: TGTGCCAGCAGCTCCCGGGACTCGAAATGGACAGATACGCAGTATTTT. The encoded protein is CASSSRDSKWTDTQYF.

This chain connects TRBV30 to TRBJ2-5; a possible D gene is TRBD2 (6 bases). This CDR3 contains 14 residues. The V and J ends lost 2 bases and 5 bases respectively, with 15 bases between them. From germline, CDR1 is GTSNPN and CDR2 SVGIG (reference sequence). The CDR3 sequence is CAWSRRGPSETQYF. In DNA, the CDR3 is TGTGCCTGGAGTCGGAGGGGCCCCTCGGAGACCCAGTACTTC.

The chain recombines TRBV2 with TRBJ1-2, with 7 nucleotides matching TRBD1. Trimming at V came to 8 bases and at J to 2 bases, leaving 2 bases not matched to a gene. Per the germline V gene, CDR1 is SNHLY and CDR2 is FYNNEI. CDR3 size: 12 residues. Here the CDR3 DNA reads TGTGCCAGCGCACAGGGGAACTATGGCTACACCTTC. The encoded protein is CASAQGNYGYTF.

The rearrangement uses TRBV28 and TRBJ1-4; D ambiguous. Per the germline V gene, CDR1 is MDHEN and CDR2 is SYDVKM. This CDR3 comprises 13 residues. Deletions cut 7 bases from V and 3 bases from J, with 9 bases between. The CDR3 loop reads CASNGHANEKLFF. CDR3 sequence (DNA): TGTGCCAGCAATGGTCATGCTAATGAAAAACTGTTTTTT.

As regards this clone: Other DNA sequences in the same sample also yield this CDR3. The V gene is TRBV5-1, the J gene TRBJ2-7; D is ambiguous. Germline CDR1 and CDR2: SGHRS and YFSETQ. The ends were cut back, 0 bases at V and 6 bases at J, with 10 bases in the middle. CDR3 length: 13 residues. For the CDR3, the DNA is TGCGCCAGCAGCTTGGCCCCGGGCGGCGAGCAGTACTTC. This translates into CASSLAPGGEQYF.

Regarding this clone: At the DNA level, this CDR3 is encoded by other sequences in the same sample as well. This sequence joins TRBV7-9 and TRBJ2-7; D not certain. V was clipped by 3 bases and J by 2 bases, with 5 bases between them. The CDR3 extends over 12 amino acids. Germline CDR1 SEHNR, CDR2 FQNEAQ (reference sequence). The CDR3 here is CASSFGAYEQYF. The CDR3 coding sequence is TGTGCCAGCAGCTTTGGCGCCTACGAGCAGTACTTC.

This sequence joins TRBV6-5 and TRBJ2-7, with 8 bases that match TRBD2. Trimming took 10 bases from V and 2 from J; bases not matched to a gene: 4. CDR1 is MNHEY and CDR2 is SVGAGI in the germline V gene. The CDR3 covers 12 residues. CDR3 loop: CATVGLAYEQYF. CDR3 bases: TGTGCCACCGTGGGACTAGCCTACGAGCAGTACTTC.

The V call is TRBV11-1, the J call TRBJ1-1, with D possibly matching TRBD1 (6 bases). CDR1 SGHAT and CDR2 FQDESV come from the germline V gene (reference sequence). This CDR3 comprises 15 residues. Trimming removed 11 bases at V and 1 base at J, with 20 bases between. The CDR3 spells CASGGGAPRNTEAFF. The CDR3 nucleotides are TGTGCCTCTGGTGGGGGGGCGCCCCGGAACACTGAAGCTTTCTTT.

This clone was detected a few times. This chain uses TRBV5-1 with TRBJ2-2, with a tentative D call TRBD1 (6 bases). CDR1 SGHRS and CDR2 YFSETQ come from the germline V gene. CDR3 length equals 17 residues. Deletions cut 2 bases from V and 3 bases from J, with 17 bases between. CDR3 sequence (DNA): TGCGCCAGCAGCTTTCGGTCCGGGACATTCGACACCGGGGAGCTGTTTTTT. Protein: CASSFRSGTFDTGELFF.

Note on this clone: An end of the junction differs from the germline gene, which may be a read error. The chain links TRBV30 to TRBJ2-7; TRBD1 matches at 7 bases. This CDR3 is 11 amino acids long. Germline V gene data show CDR1 as GTSNPN and CDR2 as SVGIG (reference sequence). CDR3: CAWGLEDRVFF. The CDR3 nucleotides are TGTGCCTGGGGACTCGAAGACAGGGTCTTCTTC.

This clone was recorded a few times. This CDR3 is also generated by other DNA sequences in the sample. CDR3 amino acids: CSAREGYEQYF. CDR3 coding DNA: TGCAGTGCTAGAGAGGGCTACGAGCAGTACTTC. The genes are TRBV20-1 and TRBJ2-7; D ambiguous. V shed 0 bases and J shed 3 bases, with 3 bases lying between them. Germline CDR1 DFQATT, CDR2 SNEGSKA (reference sequence). The CDR3 has 11 residues.

The chain links TRBV5-1 to TRBJ2-1; TRBD2 matches 12 bases. V lost 4 bases and J lost 7; bases outside the gene matches: 9. The CDR3 covers 16 residues. The germline V gene has CDR1 SGHRS and CDR2 YFSETQ. CDR3 sequence: CASSKLAGGLRNEQFF. CDR3 coding DNA: TGCGCCAGCAGCAAACTAGCGGGAGGTTTGAGGAATGAGCAGTTCTTC.

The V call is TRBV10-2, the J call TRBJ1-5, with 8 bases fitting TRBD1. The CDR3 has 15 amino acids. The V segment lost 0 bases and the J segment 7 bases; nucleotides outside the gene matches: 5. Germline CDR1 is WSHSY and CDR2 is SAAADI. CDR3 DNA sequence: TGCGCCAGCAGTGAGTCCTGGGGGGACAGGCAGCCCCAGCATTTT. Translated: CASSESWGDRQPQHF.

This clone was picked up one time. J is TRBJ1-1 and V is TRBV14; D is possibly TRBD1 (5 bases). The CDR3 sequence is 15 residues long. Trimming left V 4 bases short and J 5 bases short, with 17 bases between. The germline gives CDR1 SGHDN, CDR2 FVKESK. The CDR3 loop is CASSPYKGVRTEAFF. Here the CDR3 DNA reads TGTGCCAGCAGCCCCTACAAAGGGGTCAGGACTGAAGCTTTCTTT.

In regard to this clone: Other DNA sequences in the same sample also yield this CDR3. V and J are TRBV27 and TRBJ1-6; D uncertain. CDR1 and CDR2 from the germline V gene are MNHEY and SMNVEV (reference sequence). V lost 2 bases and J 10 bases, leaving 9 bases between the germline ends. The CDR3 totals 13 residues. DNA for the CDR3: TGTGCCAGCAGTTTAGGCAGTTCCTCACCCCTCCACTTT. Translating it yields CASSLGSSSPLHF.

This clone was counted a single time. The J gene is TRBJ1-2, the V gene TRBV5-6, with a weak D call TRBD1 (5 bases). The germline V gene encodes CDR1 SGHDT and CDR2 YYEEEE. Trimming removed 0 bases at V and 3 bases at J, with 15 bases between. CDR3 size: 16 residues. The CDR3 nucleotides are TGTGCCAGCAGCTTGGATCTTTTAGCGGGGGACTATGGCTACACCTTC. As protein: CASSLDLLAGDYGYTF. The full variable domain, rest sourced from reference TRBV5-6 and TRBJ1-2, is DAGVTQSPTHLIKTRGQQVTLRCSPKSGHDTVSWYQQALGQGPQFIFQYYEEEERQRGNFPDRFSGHQFPNYSSELNVNALLLGDSALYLCASSLDLLAGDYGYTFGSGTRLTVV.

The chain is built from TRBV4-1 and TRBJ2-1, with D possibly TRBD2 on 5 matching bases. The germline V gene encodes CDR1 MGHRA and CDR2 YSYEKL. This CDR3 is 16 amino acids long. The V end was cut by 2 bases, the J end by 8 bases, with 19 bases between. DNA for the CDR3: TGCGCCAGCAGCCAACCGGACCCATACCTCGGGGATGAGCAGTTCTTC. Translating gives CASSQPDPYLGDEQFF.

For the CDR3, the DNA is TGTGCCAGCAGCGTAGGGCTGGGGGGGCTCGAGCAGTACTTC. This translates into CASSVGLGGLEQYF. V gene TRBV9 combines with J gene TRBJ2-7, with D possibly being TRBD2 (7 bases). The V gene's germline CDR1 is SGDLS and CDR2 YYNGEE. The CDR3 covers 14 residues. Trimming stripped 0 bases from V and 6 bases from J, with 13 bases between.

This clone has just one count. The sample has other DNA sequences that encode this CDR3 too. The chain joins TRBV2 to TRBJ2-7; D is undetermined. Trimming took off 4 bases at V and 2 bases at J, with 12 bases between the two ends. There are 14 residues in the CDR3. Germline V lookup: CDR1 SNHLY, CDR2 FYNNEI. CDR3 sequence: CASSVGDGPYEQYF. The CDR3 DNA reads as TGTGCCAGCAGTGTTGGGGATGGCCCCTACGAGCAGTACTTC.

This clone appeared once. The V call is TRBV9, the J call TRBJ1-3; maybe TRBD1 (6 bases). Trimming cost V 4 bases and J 2 bases, with 10 bases left between them. This CDR3 has 14 amino acids. Germline V lookup: CDR1 SGDLS, CDR2 YYNGEE. The CDR3, as DNA: TGTGCCAGCAGCCCACGGGACACTGGAAACACCATATATTTT. Protein product: CASSPRDTGNTIYF.

This rearrangement joins TRBV4-1 to TRBJ2-7, with D unclear. This CDR3 is 14 amino acids long. V lost 4 bases and J lost 3, with 13 bases in between. Germline CDR1 reads MGHRA; CDR2 reads YSYEKL. The CDR3 bases are TGCGCCAGCAGCCCCGTAACGTCAGACTACGAGCAGTACTTC. It yields the protein CASSPVTSDYEQYF.

The rearrangement links TRBV4-3 to TRBJ2-1; 8 bases are shared with TRBD2. The junction had 10 bases not matched to a gene; V was cut back by 4 bases and J by 8 bases. From germline, CDR1 is LGHNA and CDR2 YSLEER. This CDR3 has 15 residues. The CDR3 loop reads CASSPEERESDEQFF. The CDR3 DNA follows: TGCGCCAGCAGCCCCGAGGAGCGGGAGAGTGATGAGCAGTTCTTC.

The chain joins TRBV18 to TRBJ2-7, with 10 bases lining up with TRBD1. Germline CDR1 and CDR2: KGHSH and LQKENI. The junction had 12 bases not matched to a gene; V was cut back by 2 bases and J by 2 bases. The CDR3 is 18 amino acids. The CDR3 here is CASSPGGQGSRAAYEQYF. As DNA, the CDR3 is TGTGCCAGCTCACCAGGGGGACAGGGGAGTAGGGCTGCCTACGAGCAGTACTTC.

This clone showed up just once. V is TRBV27 and J is TRBJ2-7, with 12 bases aligning to TRBD2. V dropped 6 bases and J dropped 2; count of bases not matched to a gene: 5. The CDR3 length is 15 residues. The germline V gene encodes CDR1 MNHEY and CDR2 SMNVEV (reference sequence). The CDR3 bases are TGTGCCAGCAGATTGACTAGCGGGAGTGCCTACGAGCAGTACTTC. It translates to CASRLTSGSAYEQYF.

This clone was seen once. The rearrangement joins TRBV2 to TRBJ2-6; 9 bases agree with TRBD2. V lost 3 bases to trimming and J lost 0 bases; unmatched junction nucleotides: 6. The length of the CDR3 is 18 residues. Germline CDR1 and CDR2: SNHLY and FYNNEI. CDR3 loop: CASSDDGTSYSGANVLTF. The DNA of the CDR3 is TGTGCCAGCAGTGATGATGGGACTAGCTACTCTGGGGCCAACGTCCTGACTTTC.

The chain combines TRBV27 with TRBJ2-1, with 11 bases fitting TRBD2. The germline gives CDR1 MNHEY, CDR2 SMNVEV (reference sequence). This CDR3 has 18 amino acids. J gave up 9 bases and V 2 bases, and 15 bases lay outside the gene matches. CDR3 nucleotides: TGTGCCAGCAGTTTACCTGTCACGACTAGCGGGACTTGGTGTGAGCAGTTCTTC. As protein: CASSLPVTTSGTWCEQFF.